Given below is one T cell receptor beta chain in context. Its antigen is unidentified. This may come from a read error, since a much larger clone is one base off. The germline V gene encodes CDR1 SGHTA and CDR2 FQGTGA. The CDR3 extends over 17 amino acids. This sample was taken from a study of molecular identifiers for immune sequencing clone quantification. Overall study results and limits: The study reportedly detected spiked Jurkat TCR RNA from one cell among around 970,000 naive cells.

Previously reported methods and listed TCR primers produced the bulk TCR libraries. In TCRdb, the PCR reads were re-called with MiXCR into one record per CDR3 protein. The sample lists 460,000 or so distinct CDR3 sequences; 25% were seen once. Sequencing input: naive CD8+ T cells from blood, with Jurkat cell RNA spiked in. Subset described: FACS-sorted CD8+CD4-CCR7+CD45RA+ naive T cells. This receptor was taken from a human donor in good health. Some libraries in this study had Jurkat cell RNA spiked in. This sequence joins TRBV7-3 and TRBJ1-1, with D perhaps matching TRBD1 (5 bases). The CDR3 bases are TGTGCCAGCAGCTTAATCCCCCTTGACACAGGAAACACTGCAGCTTTCTTT. This gives the protein CASSLIPLDTGNTAAFF.